The next 21 T cell receptor beta chains were all read from a single sample in a study of T cell clonality in common variable immunodeficiency. Here immunoSEQ multiplex PCR was the method, and the copy in TCRdb shows in-frame clones only, minus some. This set yields roughly 60,000 clones and no singletons; the top ten hold about 1.5%. Sequencing was carried out using peripheral blood mononuclear cells. Source of these receptors: a person aged 18 to 75 in good health.

The CDR3 reads CASSLSSGRANEQYF. The CDR3 bases that were read are TGTGCCAGCAGTTTATCGAGCGGGAGGGCGAACGAG. This sequence joins TRBV27 and TRBJ2-7; 10 bases match TRBD2. The sequence runs out 3 residues before the end of the CDR3; the remainder is reconstructed from the germline J gene. This CDR3 spans 15 amino acids. With V trimmed by 0 bases and J by 5 bases, 4 bases remained unmatched. Germline-derived CDR1 and CDR2 are MNHEY and SMNVEV (reference sequence).

This clone has a count of ten or more. Read coverage stops 3 residues before the CDR3 terminus; the germline J gene supplies the remainder. The chain combines TRBV20-1 with TRBJ1-2; D not resolved. This CDR3 comprises 11 residues. The germline V gene encodes CDR1 DFQATT and CDR2 SNEGSKA (reference sequence). The part of the CDR3 DNA that was read is TGCAGTGCTAGTGTCTTTCTGGGC. Translation gives CSASVFLG. Given in full, the CDR3 is CSASVFLGYTF.

This clone was seen ten or more times. The CDR3 goes on 3 residues after the read ends, and that part is filled in from the germline J gene. V usage is TRBV7-9 and J usage is TRBJ2-5; 8 positions agree with TRBD1. Germline lookup yields CDR1 SEHNR and CDR2 FQNEAQ (reference sequence). The CDR3 runs to 14 residues. Trimming at V came to 5 bases and at J to 1 base, leaving 3 bases not matched to a gene. This CDR3 reads CASSPGQVQETQYF. The CDR3 DNA, read in part, is TGTGCCAGCAGCCCGGGACAGGTCCAAGAGACC.

This clone was seen ten or more times. The CDR3 end lies 3 residues beyond the end of the read and is filled in from the germline J gene. The V gene is TRBV20-1, the J gene TRBJ2-1; D perhaps matches TRBD2 (7 bases). Trimming took off 1 base at V and 9 bases at J, with 19 bases between the two ends. Per germline, CDR1 DFQATT and CDR2 SNEGSKA (reference sequence). The CDR3 totals 15 residues. Partial CDR3 DNA: TGCAGTGCTAGAGTGAGGGGGAGGGCCGGAAGTGAG. It encodes CSARVRGRAGSE. In full, the CDR3 is CSARVRGRAGSEQFF.

This clone was counted ten times or more. Sequencing ends 3 residues short of the CDR3 end; the germline J gene provides the rest. This chain uses TRBV19 with TRBJ2-6; no clear D gene. Germline CDR1 is LNHDA and CDR2 is SQIVND (reference sequence). V was trimmed by 4 bases and J by 0 bases, leaving 10 bases between them. CDR3 size: 16 residues. The CDR3 sequence is CASSTQSLSGANVLTF. CDR3 DNA (partial): TGTGCCAGTAGTACCCAGAGTCTCTCTGGGGCCAACGTC.

This clone has only a few counts. The CDR3 end lies 3 residues beyond the end of the read and is filled in from the germline J gene. The chain joins TRBV7-9 to TRBJ1-2, with D uncertain. Germline-derived CDR1 and CDR2 are SEHNR and FQNEAQ (reference sequence). CDR3 length: 15 residues. The covered CDR3 bases are TGTGCCAGCAGCTATCGGGTGGACCTAGCGGATACC. Translated, it gives CASSYRVDLADT. The whole CDR3 protein is CASSYRVDLADTYTF.

At least ten counts were recorded for this clone. From the germline J gene comes the end of the CDR3, since the read stops 3 residues before it. V gene TRBV20-1 combines with J gene TRBJ1-1; D might be TRBD1 (5 bases). Trimming took 3 bases from V and 0 from J, leaving 8 bases between them. This CDR3 spans 13 amino acids. Germline V lookup: CDR1 DFQATT, CDR2 SNEGSKA (reference sequence). The covered CDR3 bases are TGCAGTGCTAGGCGACAGTTGAACACTGAA. Translated: CSARRQLNTE. The CDR3, in full, reads CSARRQLNTEAFF.

Comments on this clone: The read ends 3 residues shy of where the CDR3 ends; the end is completed using the germline J gene. The rearrangement uses TRBV7-9 and TRBJ2-7, with TRBD1 matching over 9 bases. The CDR3 has 14 amino acids. Germline values: CDR1 SEHNR, CDR2 FQNEAQ (reference sequence). The junction had 6 bases not matched to a gene; V was cut back by 5 bases and J by 4 bases. CDR3 DNA (partial): TGTGCCAGCAGCACAGGGGGCGTGGGATACGAG. This gives the protein CASSTGGVGYE. The CDR3 reads in full as CASSTGGVGYEQYF.

This clone was recorded many times. The CDR3 extends 3 residues past the end of the read, so its final part is completed from the germline J gene. The rearrangement links TRBV28 to TRBJ2-2; TRBD2 matches 9 bases. This CDR3 comprises 19 residues. The V and J ends lost 2 bases and 1 base, in that order; junction bases with no gene match: 11. Looked up from germline, CDR1 is MDHEN and CDR2 is SYDVKM. This CDR3 reads CASSLPQGLASLNTGELFF. The sequenced CDR3 bases are TGTGCCAGCAGTTTACCCCAGGGACTAGCAAGTTTGAACACCGGGGAG.

This clone occurred many times. The read terminates 3 residues before the CDR3 end, so the remaining end is supplied by the germline J gene. The V and J genes are TRBV18 and TRBJ1-6; D not resolved. The V gene lost 4 bases and the J gene lost 6 bases, with 10 bases spanning the gap. The germline V gene encodes CDR1 KGHSH and CDR2 LQKENI. The CDR3 covers 14 residues. CDR3 DNA (partial): TGTGCCAGCTCACAGGCAGGAGCTAATTCACCC. Translating gives CASSQAGANSP. The entire CDR3 sequence reads CASSQAGANSPLHF.

This clone came up many times. The read is 3 residues too short to cover the CDR3 end, so that end is filled in from the germline J gene. The chain joins TRBV5-1 to TRBJ2-5; a possible D gene is TRBD1 (6 bases). Trimming stripped 1 base from V and 4 bases from J, with 14 bases between. CDR3 length equals 15 residues. The germline gives CDR1 SGHRS, CDR2 YFSETQ. The chain's CDR3 is CASSLSGGGRETQYF. The sequenced part of the CDR3 DNA is TGCGCCAGCAGCTTGTCTGGGGGCGGGCGAGAGACC.

This clone occurred many times. The read falls 3 residues short of the CDR3 end, and the missing part is taken from the germline J gene. This chain uses TRBV5-1 with TRBJ2-7; D is unresolved. Trimming removed 3 bases from V and 3 bases from J, with 7 bases in between. This CDR3 has 12 residues. CDR1 and CDR2 from the germline V gene are SGHRS and YFSETQ. The covered CDR3 bases are TGCGCCAGCAGCTACAAGAACTACGAG. Amino acid sequence: CASSYKNYE. The full CDR3 sequence reads CASSYKNYEQYF.

This clone was detected ten times or more. Read coverage stops 3 residues before the CDR3 terminus; the germline J gene supplies the remainder. This chain uses TRBV19 with TRBJ2-2, with 11 nucleotides matching TRBD2. The V segment lost 6 bases and the J segment 2 bases; nucleotides outside the gene matches: 5. Germline V gene sequence: CDR1 LNHDA, CDR2 SQIVND (reference sequence). This CDR3 comprises 16 residues. CDR3 amino acids: CASRTGLAGNTGELFF. The sequenced CDR3 bases are TGTGCCAGTAGGACCGGACTAGCGGGTAACACCGGGGAG.

This clone has a count of ten or more. The read gets to within 3 residues of the CDR3 end, and the germline J gene fills in the rest. The J gene is TRBJ2-3, the V gene TRBV6-9; perhaps TRBD1 as D (6 bases). The CDR3 runs to 16 residues. V was pared by 6 bases and J by 7 bases, with 23 bases between. Germline CDR1 reads MNHGY; CDR2 reads SVAAGI. CDR3 sequence reads: CASSSWTARGRHTQYF. The covered CDR3 bases are TGTGCCAGCAGCTCTTGGACAGCCCGGGGTAGGCATACG.

This clone was counted many times. The read is 3 residues too short to cover the CDR3 end, so that end is filled in from the germline J gene. The chain joins TRBV20-1 to TRBJ1-6; 10 bases are shared with TRBD1. The J segment lost 7 bases and the V segment lost 5 bases, leaving 8 bases of the junction unmatched. This CDR3 region has 15 residues. Germline V CDR1 and CDR2: DFQATT, SNEGSKA (reference sequence). The CDR3: CSAAIPGQGNSPLHF. CDR3 DNA (partial): TGCAGTGCTGCCATTCCGGGACAGGGGAATTCACCC.

This clone was observed at least ten times. This CDR3 is CASRRDRGTDTQYF. CDR3 bases read: TGCGCCAGCAGGCGGGACAGGGGTACAGATACG. This sequence joins TRBV5-1 and TRBJ2-3, with 10 positions matching TRBD1. Read data end 3 residues before the CDR3 end; the end is taken from the germline J gene. The CDR3 is made up of 14 amino acids. With V trimmed by 5 bases and J by 3 bases, 3 bases remained unmatched. CDR1 and CDR2 (germline): SGHRS, YFSETQ.

This clone was recorded many times. The sequence runs out 3 residues before the end of the CDR3; the remainder is reconstructed from the germline J gene. V is TRBV28 and J is TRBJ2-5; perhaps D is TRBD1 or TRBD2 (5 bases each). The CDR3 is made up of 14 amino acids. V was shortened by 8 bases and J by 5 bases, with 18 bases between the two germline ends. CDR1 is MDHEN, CDR2 SYDVKM, per germline. CDR3 amino acids: CASLGAGRGETQYF. CDR3 DNA, as far as it was read: TGTGCCAGCCTAGGGGCAGGGAGAGGGGAGACC.

This clone was observed many times. The read falls 3 residues short of the CDR3 end, and the missing part is taken from the germline J gene. This chain connects TRBV29-1 to TRBJ2-3, with 7 positions matching TRBD2. The CDR3 totals 16 residues. With V trimmed by 6 bases and J by 2 bases, 14 bases remained unmatched. Germline V gene lookup returns CDR1 SQVTM and CDR2 ANQGSEA. The sequenced part of the CDR3 DNA is TGCAGCGTCGGGGGAGGGGCGGAGGGAATCACAGATACG. It yields the protein CSVGGGAEGITDT. The entire CDR3 sequence reads CSVGGGAEGITDTQYF.

To note about this clone: The sequenced fragment ends 3 residues before the CDR3 boundary, so the rest is inferred from the germline J gene. This chain links TRBV27 with TRBJ2-7; possibly TRBD2 for D (5 bases). CDR3 size: 16 residues. The V gene lost 3 bases and the J gene lost 3 bases, with 18 bases spanning the gap. Germline loops: CDR1 MNHEY, CDR2 SMNVEV (reference sequence). The CDR3 reads CASSLLAIGDRYEQYF. The CDR3 DNA, read in part, is TGTGCCAGCAGTTTGTTGGCCATCGGGGATCGCTACGAG.

This clone occurred many times. The sequence runs out 3 residues before the end of the CDR3; the remainder is reconstructed from the germline J gene. The chain recombines TRBV6-1 with TRBJ2-3, with D possibly TRBD2 on 5 matching bases. CDR1 is MNHNS, CDR2 SASEGT, per germline. Deletions cut 2 bases from V and 2 bases from J, with 11 bases between. The CDR3 runs 15 residues. The CDR3 bases that were read are TGTGCCAGCAGTGAATTAGCGACCGTCACAGATACG. It translates to CASSELATVTDT. The full CDR3 reads CASSELATVTDTQYF.

In its sample, this clone was seen many times. The read ends 3 residues before the CDR3 terminus; that terminus is restored from the germline J gene. The chain carries TRBV5-8 and TRBJ2-5; D possibly corresponds to TRBD2 (6 bases). This CDR3 spans 10 amino acids. The V and J ends lost 7 bases and 7 bases respectively, with 8 bases between them. Germline CDR1 is SGHTS and CDR2 is YDEGEE. CDR3 region: CASFGGTQYF. The sequenced CDR3 bases are TGTGCCAGCTTCGGGGGGACC. Based on the CDR3 plus reference TRBV5-8 and TRBJ2-5, the full variable domain is EAGVTQSPTHLIKTRGQQATLRCSPISGHTSVYWYQQALGLGLQFLLWYDEGEERNRGNFPPRFSGRQFPNYSSELNVNALELEDSALYLCASFGGTQYFGPGTRLLVL.